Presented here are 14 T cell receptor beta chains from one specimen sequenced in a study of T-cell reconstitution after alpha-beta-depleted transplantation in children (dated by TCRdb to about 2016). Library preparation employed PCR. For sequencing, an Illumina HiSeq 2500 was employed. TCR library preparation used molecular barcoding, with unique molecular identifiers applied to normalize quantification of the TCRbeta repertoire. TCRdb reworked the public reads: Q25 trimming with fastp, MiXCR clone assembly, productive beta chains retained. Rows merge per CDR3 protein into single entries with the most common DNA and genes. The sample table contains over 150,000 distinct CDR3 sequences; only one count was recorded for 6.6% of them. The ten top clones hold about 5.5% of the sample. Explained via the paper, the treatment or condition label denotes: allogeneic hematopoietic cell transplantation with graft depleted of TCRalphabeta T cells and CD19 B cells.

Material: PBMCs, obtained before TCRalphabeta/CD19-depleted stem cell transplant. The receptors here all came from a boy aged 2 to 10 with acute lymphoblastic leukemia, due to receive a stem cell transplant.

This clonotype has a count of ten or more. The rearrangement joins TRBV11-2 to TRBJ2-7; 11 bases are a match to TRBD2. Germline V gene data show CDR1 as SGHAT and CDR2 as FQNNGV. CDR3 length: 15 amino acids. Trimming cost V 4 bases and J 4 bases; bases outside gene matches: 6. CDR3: CASSSEASGGYEQYF. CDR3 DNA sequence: TGTGCCAGCAGCTCGGAGGCTAGCGGGGGGTACGAGCAGTACTTC.

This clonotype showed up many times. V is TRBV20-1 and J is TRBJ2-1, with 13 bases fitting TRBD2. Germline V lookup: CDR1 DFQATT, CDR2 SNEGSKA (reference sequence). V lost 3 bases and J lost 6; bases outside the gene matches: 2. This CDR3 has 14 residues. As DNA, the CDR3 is TGCAGTGCTAGCGGACTAGCGGGGGCCAATGAGCAGTTCTTC. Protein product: CSASGLAGANEQFF.

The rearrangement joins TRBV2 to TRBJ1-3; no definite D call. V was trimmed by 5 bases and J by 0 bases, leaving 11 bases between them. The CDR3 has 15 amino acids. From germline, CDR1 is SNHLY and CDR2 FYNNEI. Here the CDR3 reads CASSKMTSSGNTIYF. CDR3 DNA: TGTGCCAGCAGTAAAATGACAAGCTCTGGAAACACCATATATTTT.

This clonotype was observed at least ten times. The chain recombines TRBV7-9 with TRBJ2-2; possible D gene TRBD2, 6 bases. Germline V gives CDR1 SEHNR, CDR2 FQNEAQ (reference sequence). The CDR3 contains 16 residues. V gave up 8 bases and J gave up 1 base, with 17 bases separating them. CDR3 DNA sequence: TGTGCCAGCTCGCCGGCTCCGGGGGAGAACACCGGGGAGCTGTTTTTT. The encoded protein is CASSPAPGENTGELFF.

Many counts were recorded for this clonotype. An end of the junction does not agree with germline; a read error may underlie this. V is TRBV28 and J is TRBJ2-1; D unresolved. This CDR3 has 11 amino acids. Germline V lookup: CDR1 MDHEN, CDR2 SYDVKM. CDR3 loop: CASSLYNEQFF. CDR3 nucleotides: TGCGCCAGCAGCTTGTACAATGAGCAGTTCTTC.

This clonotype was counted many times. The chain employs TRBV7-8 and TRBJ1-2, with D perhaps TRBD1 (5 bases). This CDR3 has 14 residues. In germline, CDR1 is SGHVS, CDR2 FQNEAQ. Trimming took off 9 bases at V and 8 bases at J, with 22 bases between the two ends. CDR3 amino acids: CASGGGRESWGYTF. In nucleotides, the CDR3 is TGTGCCAGTGGGGGGGGACGAGAGAGCTGGGGCTACACCTTC.

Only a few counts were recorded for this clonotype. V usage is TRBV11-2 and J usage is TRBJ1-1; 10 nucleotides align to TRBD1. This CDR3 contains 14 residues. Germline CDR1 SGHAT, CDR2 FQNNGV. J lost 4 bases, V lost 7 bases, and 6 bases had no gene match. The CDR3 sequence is CASTRQGAITEAFF. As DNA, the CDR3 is TGTGCCAGCACCCGACAGGGGGCGATCACTGAAGCTTTCTTT.

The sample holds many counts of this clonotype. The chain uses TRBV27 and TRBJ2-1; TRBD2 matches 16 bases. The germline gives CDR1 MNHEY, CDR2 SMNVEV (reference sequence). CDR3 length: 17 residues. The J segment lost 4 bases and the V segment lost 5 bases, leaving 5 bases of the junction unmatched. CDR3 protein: CASSPGTSGREYNEQFF. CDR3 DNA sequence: TGTGCCAGCAGTCCCGGGACTAGCGGGAGGGAGTACAATGAGCAGTTCTTC.

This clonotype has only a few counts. The CDR3 loop reads CASSLDRLLTDTQYF. The CDR3 DNA sequence: TGTGCCAGCAGTTTAGACAGGCTACTCACAGATACGCAGTATTTT. V usage is TRBV28 and J usage is TRBJ2-3; weak D call: TRBD1 (6 bases). Germline loops: CDR1 MDHEN, CDR2 SYDVKM. V lost 2 bases to trimming and J lost 2 bases, with 11 bases between them. The CDR3 has 15 residues.

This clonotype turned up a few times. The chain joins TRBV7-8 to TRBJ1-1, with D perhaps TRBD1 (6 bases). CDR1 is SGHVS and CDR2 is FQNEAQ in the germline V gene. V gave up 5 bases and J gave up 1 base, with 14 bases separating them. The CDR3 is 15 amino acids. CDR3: CASSLRTARNTEAFF. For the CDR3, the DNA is TGTGCCAGCAGCCTCAGGACAGCTCGGAACACTGAAGCTTTCTTT. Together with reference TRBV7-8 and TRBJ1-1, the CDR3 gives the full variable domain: GAGVSQSPRYKVAKRGQDVALRCDPISGHVSLFWYQQALGQGPEFLTYFQNEAQLDKSGLPSDRFFAERPEGSVSTLKIQRTQQEDSAVYLCASSLRTARNTEAFFGQGTRLTVV.

The CDR3 is CASSSQGVNEQFF. The CDR3 DNA is TGTGCCAGCAGCTCGCAGGGGGTCAATGAGCAGTTCTTC. The V call is TRBV7-9, the J call TRBJ2-1, with 7 bases lining up with TRBD1. The CDR3 consists of 13 residues. The V gene end was trimmed by 4 bases and the J gene end by 6 bases; junction bases not matched to a gene: 3. Germline V gene sequence: CDR1 SEHNR, CDR2 FQNEAQ (reference sequence).

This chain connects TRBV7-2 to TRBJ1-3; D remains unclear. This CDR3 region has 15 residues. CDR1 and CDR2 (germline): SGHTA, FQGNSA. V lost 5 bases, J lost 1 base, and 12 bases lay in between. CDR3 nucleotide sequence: TGTGCCAGCAGCCCGATATCGAGTTCTGGAAACACCATATATTTT. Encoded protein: CASSPISSSGNTIYF.

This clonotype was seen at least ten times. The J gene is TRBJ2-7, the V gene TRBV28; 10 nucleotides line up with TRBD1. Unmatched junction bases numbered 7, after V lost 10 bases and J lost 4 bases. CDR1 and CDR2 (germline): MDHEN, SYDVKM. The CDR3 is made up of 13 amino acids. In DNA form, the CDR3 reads TGTGCCATTTCGCGACAGGGGGCGTACGAGCAGTACTTC. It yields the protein CAISRQGAYEQYF.

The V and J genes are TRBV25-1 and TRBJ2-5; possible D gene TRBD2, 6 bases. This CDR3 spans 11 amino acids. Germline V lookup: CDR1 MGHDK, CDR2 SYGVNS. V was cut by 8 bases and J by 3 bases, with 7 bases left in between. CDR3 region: CASGEEETQYF. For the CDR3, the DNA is TGTGCCAGCGGGGAGGAAGAGACCCAGTACTTC.